This T cell receptor (beta chain) was found in a study of shared clonotypes between healthy human individuals (dated by TCRdb to 2018 to 2020). Regarding the study in general: The cohort comprised a couple of women and a few men aged 18 to 49 years. Between about 0.94 and 10 billion PBMCs per donor were obtained by leukapheresis. To increase sequencing depth and limit assay-specific biases, TCR repertoire library preparation and sequencing were carried out by different laboratories using diverse techniques. Per donor, three plates each were used for CD4 naive and CD4 memory, two for CD8 naive, and one for CD8 memory. Blood TCR repertoires of several healthy adults were deeply sequenced to estimate repertoire size and the extent of clonotype sharing between individuals. Here is what the overall study found, with its caveats: When a handful of donors were compared, the shared fraction of clonotypes was 5% to 6.5% for naive CD4, over 3% for naive CD8, 2% to 2.5% for memory CD4, and 0.4% for memory CD8. Sampling was restricted to blood, and TCR repertoires in tissues likely differ from the TCR repertoires found in blood. Larger estimated clonotype richness was generally found for naive subsets than for memory subsets. Based on pairwise subsampling, the degree of clonotype sharing among donors was expected to be affected by sequencing depth. Clonotypes shared by all four sorted-subset donors showed higher generation probabilities than non-shared clonotypes. Because the study included a small number of donors, the genetic and exposure-history diversity represented was limited. Incomplete sequencing was indicated by rarefaction of sorted-subset datasets, despite the large sequencing depth.

In regard to this clone: There is no known antigen for this receptor. Within one base of it there is no much larger clone, and no base qualities were kept.

Using the deep immunoSEQ assay, multiplex PCR amplified TCR CDR3 regions from genomic DNA. Extracted genomic DNA from each cell subset was spread evenly across all wells of several immunoSEQ 96-well plates, with each plate serving as a replicate. For sorted subsets, about 220 ng of genomic DNA, equivalent to some 30,000 T cell genomes, went into each replicate PCR. Purified libraries were measured with a Qubit 3.0 fluorometer, size-checked on a Bioanalyzer 2100, and measured again with the KAPA Library Quantification kit. A separate single-read 150-cycle Illumina NextSeq 550 flow cell was used to sequence each immunoSEQ 96-well plate. On the authors' methods: The immunoSEQ output contained only junctional sequences without quality scores, so filtering could not match that applied to full-length reads. To assign V/J genes and CDR3, sequences were annotated using PyIR, a Python wrapper for IgBLAST v1.9, with IMGT germline references. Any read was removed if the V/J assignment was weak (E-value above 1e-6), the CDR3 was missing, or the read contained stop codons, out-of-frame junctions, or ambiguous translated residues. V3J clonotypes were defined as sequences sharing the same inferred V gene, J gene, and CDR3 amino acid sequence. The percentage overlap between two repertoires was calculated by dividing the number of shared unique clonotypes by the size of the smaller repertoire. RTK rarefaction, the Chao1 estimator, and Recon v2.1 estimates of unobserved clonotypes were used to assess repertoire richness. Generation probabilities were computed with OLGA for all TCRbeta clonotypes obtained by the gDNA method from a handful of donors. TCRdb took this table from immuneACCESS and kept in-frame rearrangements with V and J called. Such tables lack part of the clones; where checked against another copy, unresolved V genes explain under half of the gap, and the rest is unexplained. D and trimming were read from the DNA, whereas the V and J calls and clone size are those reported in that table. Here the sample has over 1.4 million clones; roughly 96% occur a single time. The ten biggest clones cover approximately 1.1% of the sample.

CDR1 LNHDA and CDR2 SQIVND are derived from the germline V gene (reference sequence). From the cysteine through the phenylalanine, the CDR3 covers 15 amino acids. The only DNA kept is the CDR3, 45 bases in frame from the first base. Clipping removes 5 bases from V and 8 bases from J, with 10 as the unmatched junction base count. The donors were healthy, HIV-negative adults with no recently reported acute infections or vaccinations. Only Caucasian adults living in Nashville, Tennessee, USA were represented among the donors. CD4+ T cells were enriched through magnetic negative selection, after which naive cells were positively selected on CD45RA and the remaining negative fraction served as the memory subset. After blood collection by leukapheresis, PBMCs were isolated using Ficoll-Histopaque density gradient centrifugation and then cryopreserved in the vapor phase of liquid nitrogen. Analytical flow cytometry was used to check the purity and quantity of every magnetically sorted T cell population. Each sorted fraction had its genomic DNA isolated and then quantified by UV absorbance on a Nanodrop 2000c.

This TCR was sampled from a man aged 25 to 40 in good health. The V gene is TRBV19 and the J gene is TRBJ2-7, with 12 bases in between that match TRBD1. Sequenced sample: naive CD4+ T cells sorted from blood. The cell subset or site tag for this specimen amounts to: CD45RA+ positively selected. The DNA sequence follows: TGTGCCAGTAGTCAGACCGGGACAGGGGGCAAGCAGCAGTACTTC. It specifies CASSQTGTGGKQQYF.